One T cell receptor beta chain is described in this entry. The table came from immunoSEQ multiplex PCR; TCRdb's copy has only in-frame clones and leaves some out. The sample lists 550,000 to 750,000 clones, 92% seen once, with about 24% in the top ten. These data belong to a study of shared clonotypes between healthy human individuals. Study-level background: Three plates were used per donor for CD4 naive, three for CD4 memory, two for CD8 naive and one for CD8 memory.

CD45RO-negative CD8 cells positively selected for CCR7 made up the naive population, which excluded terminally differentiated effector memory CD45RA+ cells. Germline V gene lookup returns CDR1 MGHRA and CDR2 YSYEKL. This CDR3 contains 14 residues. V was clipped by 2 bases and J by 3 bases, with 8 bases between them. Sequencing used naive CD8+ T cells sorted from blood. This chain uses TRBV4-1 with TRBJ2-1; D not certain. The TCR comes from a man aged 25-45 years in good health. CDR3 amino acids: CASSQITNYNEQFF. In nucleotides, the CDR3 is TGCGCCAGCAGCCAAATAACCAACTACAATGAGCAGTTCTTC.